Included here is one TCR beta chain sequence, with context. This entry comes from a study of blood T cell repertoires in COVID-19. Study summary: COVID-19 samples from acute and convalescent phases originated in the United States, Italy and Spain. The cDNA or gDNA used as material had been derived from T cells, B-cell-depleted T cells, or PBMCs.

In the study's own analysis: The authors estimated nucleated cell counts from reference gene primer amplification. Profiled with immunoSEQ multiplex PCR; TCRdb holds only in-frame clones, not every one. The V and J calls and clone size are taken from that table; D and trimming were inferred from the DNA. The data contain around 400,000 clones, roughly nine tenths of them singletons. CDR3 length: 15 amino acids. CDR1 is SGHRS, CDR2 YFSETQ, per germline. The J segment lost 3 bases and the V segment lost 1 base, leaving 5 bases of the junction unmatched. This sequence was found in a man aged 35 to 55 with acute or convalescent COVID-19. The chain recombines TRBV5-1 with TRBJ1-1; TRBD1 aligns across 8 bases. Material: peripheral blood. CDR3 sequence reads: CASSLQGARDTEAFF. In DNA form, the CDR3 reads TGCGCCAGCAGCTTGCAGGGGGCGCGGGACACTGAAGCTTTCTTT.